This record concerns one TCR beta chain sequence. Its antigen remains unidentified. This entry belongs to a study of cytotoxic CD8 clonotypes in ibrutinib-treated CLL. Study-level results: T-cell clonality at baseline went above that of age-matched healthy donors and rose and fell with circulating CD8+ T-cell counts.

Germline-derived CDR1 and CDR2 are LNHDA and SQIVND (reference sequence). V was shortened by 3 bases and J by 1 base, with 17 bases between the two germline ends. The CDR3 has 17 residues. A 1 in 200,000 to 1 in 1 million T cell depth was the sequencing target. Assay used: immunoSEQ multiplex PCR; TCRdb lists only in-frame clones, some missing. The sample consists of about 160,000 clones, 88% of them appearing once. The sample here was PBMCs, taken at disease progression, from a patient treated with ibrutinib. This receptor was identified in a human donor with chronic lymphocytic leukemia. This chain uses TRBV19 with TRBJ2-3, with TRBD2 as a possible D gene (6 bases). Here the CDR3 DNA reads TGTGCCAGTAGTATTATCGGGGGACCTTGGGGCACAGATACGCAGTATTTT. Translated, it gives CASSIIGGPWGTDTQYF.